The TCR beta chain under discussion was sequenced for a study of metastatic and nonmetastatic thyroid tumors. Germline values: CDR1 SNHLY, CDR2 FYNNEI. The CDR3 spans 15 residues. V was pared by 2 bases and J by 0 bases, with 8 bases between. TCRdb re-called the PCR reads via MiXCR. This repertoire shows about 40,000 clones, roughly 11% found once; its top ten account for 20% to 25%. Ahead of thyroid surgery, no patient had received treatment of any kind. The table lists this clone with many counts. The sequencing sample was made of blood. The TCR originated in a female donor with papillary thyroid cancer or a benign thyroid nodule (not recorded which). Some clones in this sample may be carry-over from other donors' samples. This chain joins TRBV2 and TRBJ2-1, with D perhaps matching TRBD2 (6 bases). This chain's CDR3 is CASSELTSSYNEQFF. The CDR3 DNA is TGTGCCAGCAGTGAATTGACTAGCTCCTACAATGAGCAGTTCTTC.